This record covers a single T cell receptor beta chain. This entry is derived from a study of Ad26.COV2.S vaccination and SARS-CoV-2 variants. The CDR3 runs 20 residues. Sequencing was performed with immunoSEQ multiplex PCR; in TCRdb, only in-frame clones are kept and a portion is missing. Of hundreds of thousands of clones in the sample, about 92% were seen once. The treatment was: about 20 received Ad26.COV2.S at low or high dose, single or two shots; roughly five received placebo; per-sample allocation not given. The samples were gathered on day 63 after the first injection of vaccine or placebo. The sequence derives from a person aged 18-65 years who received the Ad26.COV2.S COVID-19 vaccine or a placebo. The material was peripheral blood, obtained in a trial of Ad26.COV2.S vaccine versus placebo. The genes are TRBV21-1 and TRBJ1-4; no DNA check was done on the table's D call, TRBD1. TRBV21-1 is flagged as a pseudogene. CDR3: CASSKAKDRTNRATNEKLFF. The DNA for the CDR3 is TGTGCCAGCAGCAAAGCAAAGGACAGAACCAACCGTGCAACTAATGAAAAACTGTTTTTT.